This T cell receptor (beta chain) is drawn from a study of blood T cell repertoires in COVID-19. Study at large: Some COVID-19 samples were acute and others convalescent; all came from the United States, Italy and Spain. Sources were T cells, B-cell-depleted T cells, or PBMCs; the material itself was cDNA or gDNA.

Per the authors' pipeline: Reference gene primer amplification yielded estimated nucleated cell counts. TCRdb's table, derived via immunoSEQ multiplex PCR, lists solely in-frame clones and lacks some. V, J and clone size are taken as reported in that table, and D and trimming were inferred from the DNA itself. The table has 36,000 or so clones, 80% to 90% seen once; the top ten hold about 5%. CDR3 length: 16 residues. Germline V gene data show CDR1 as MNHEY and CDR2 as SMNVEV (reference sequence). V shed 6 bases and J shed 2 bases, with 19 bases lying between them. What was sequenced was peripheral blood. The chain has TRBV27 and TRBJ1-2, with D possibly TRBD1 on 6 matching bases. The receptor was isolated from a woman aged 70-85 years with active COVID-19. The CDR3 sequence: CASRTNSGTPNYGYTF. In nucleotides, the CDR3 is TGTGCCAGCAGGACCAACTCCGGGACACCCAACTATGGCTACACCTTC.